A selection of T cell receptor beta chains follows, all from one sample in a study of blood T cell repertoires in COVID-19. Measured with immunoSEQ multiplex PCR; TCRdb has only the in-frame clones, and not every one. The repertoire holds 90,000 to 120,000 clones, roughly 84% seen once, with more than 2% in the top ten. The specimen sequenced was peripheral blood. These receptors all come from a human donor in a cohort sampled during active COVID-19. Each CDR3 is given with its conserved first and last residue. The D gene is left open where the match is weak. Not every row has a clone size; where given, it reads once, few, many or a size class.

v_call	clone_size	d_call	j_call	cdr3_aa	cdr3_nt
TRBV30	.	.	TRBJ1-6	CAGRGSSSYNSPLHF	TGTGCCGGGAGGGGCAGCAGCTCCTATAATTCACCCCTCCACTTT
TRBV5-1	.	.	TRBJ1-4	CASSSQGQEEKLFF	TGCGCCAGCAGCTCACAGGGTCAGGAGGAAAAACTGTTTTTT
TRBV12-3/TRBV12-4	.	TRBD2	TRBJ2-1	CASIRTSENEQFF	TGTGCCAGCATAAGGACTAGCGAGAATGAGCAGTTCTTC
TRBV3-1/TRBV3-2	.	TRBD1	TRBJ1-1	CASSQARTGEGTEAFF	TGTGCCAGCAGCCAGGCCCGGACAGGTGAAGGCACTGAAGCTTTCTTT
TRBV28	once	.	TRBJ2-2	CAIPGRSRTGELFF	TGTGCCATCCCGGGGAGAAGCCGAACCGGGGAGCTGTTTTTT
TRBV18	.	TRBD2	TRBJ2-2	CASSPLAGSGELFF	TGTGCCAGCTCACCGCTAGCGGGGTCCGGGGAGCTGTTTTTT
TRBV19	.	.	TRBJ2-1	CASSGTVRGNNEQFF	TGTGCCAGTAGTGGTACGGTGCGGGGAAACAATGAGCAGTTCTTC
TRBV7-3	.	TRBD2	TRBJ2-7	CASSSPEASGRASEQYF	TGTGCCAGCAGCTCTCCCGAGGCTAGCGGGAGGGCCTCCGAGCAGTACTTC
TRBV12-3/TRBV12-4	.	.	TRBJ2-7	CASSPSTTQQYF	TGTGCCAGCAGCCCTTCTACTACTCAGCAGTACTTC
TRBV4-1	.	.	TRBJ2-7	CASSVRVTYEQYF	TGCGCCAGCAGCGTCAGGGTGACCTACGAGCAGTACTTC
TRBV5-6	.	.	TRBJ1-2	CASSLFGAGGNGYTF	TGTGCCAGCAGCTTGTTCGGCGCAGGAGGTAATGGCTACACCTTC
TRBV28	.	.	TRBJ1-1	CASRQVDTEAFF	TGTGCCAGCAGACAGGTGGACACTGAAGCTTTCTTT
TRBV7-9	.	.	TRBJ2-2	CASSLQGLGELFF	TGTGCCAGCAGCCTCCAGGGACTTGGGGAGCTGTTTTTT
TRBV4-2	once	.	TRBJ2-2	CASSQDGSFTGGLFF	TGTGCCAGCAGCCAAGATGGCAGCTTCACCGGGGGGCTGTTTTTT
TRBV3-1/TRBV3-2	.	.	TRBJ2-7	CASSASGSSYEQYF	TGTGCCAGCAGCGCGAGCGGTAGCTCCTACGAGCAGTACTTC
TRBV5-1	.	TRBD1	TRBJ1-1	CASSLVQGGFTEAFF	TGCGCCAGCAGCTTGGTTCAGGGGGGATTCACTGAAGCTTTCTTT
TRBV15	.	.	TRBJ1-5	CATSGRQNQPQHF	TGTGCCACCAGCGGAAGACAGAATCAGCCCCAGCATTTT
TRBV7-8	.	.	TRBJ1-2	CASSLGSGPYYGYTF	TGTGCCAGCAGCTTAGGATCAGGGCCTTACTATGGCTACACCTTC
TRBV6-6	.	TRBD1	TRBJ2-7	CASSQGQGISYEQYF	TGTGCCAGCAGTCAAGGACAGGGGATCTCCTACGAGCAGTACTTC
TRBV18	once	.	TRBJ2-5	CASSSVFASETQYF	TGTGCCAGCTCATCCGTCTTTGCAAGCGAGACCCAGTACTTC
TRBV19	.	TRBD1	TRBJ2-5	CASSQGAETQYF	TGTGCCAGTAGTCAGGGGGCAGAGACCCAGTACTTC
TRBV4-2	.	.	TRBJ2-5	CASSQDFAGAKETQYF	TGTGCCAGCAGCCAAGATTTTGCGGGGGCTAAAGAGACCCAGTACTTC
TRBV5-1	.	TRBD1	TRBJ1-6	CASKGTDNSPLHF	TGCGCCAGCAAAGGGACAGATAATTCACCCCTCCACTTT
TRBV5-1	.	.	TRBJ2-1	CASSLVGSSYNEQFF	TGCGCCAGCAGCTTGGTCGGGAGCTCCTACAATGAGCAGTTCTTC
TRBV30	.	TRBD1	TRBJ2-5	CAWKGTGTVQETQYF	TGTGCCTGGAAAGGAACAGGGACAGTCCAAGAGACCCAGTACTTC
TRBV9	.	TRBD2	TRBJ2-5	CASSASGVETQYF	TGTGCCAGCAGCGCGAGCGGGGTAGAGACCCAGTACTTC
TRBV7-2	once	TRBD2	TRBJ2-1	CASSLASGGADEQFF	TGTGCCAGCAGCTTAGCCAGCGGGGGGGCCGATGAGCAGTTCTTC
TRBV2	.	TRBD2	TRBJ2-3	CASVQSLRLAGDPDTQYF	TGTGCCAGCGTACAATCCCTAAGACTAGCGGGGGACCCAGATACGCAGTATTTT
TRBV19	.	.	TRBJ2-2	CASSIGTLVGTGELFF	TGTGCCAGTAGTATCGGGACTCTAGTCGGCACCGGGGAGCTGTTTTTT
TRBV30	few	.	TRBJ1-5	CAWSEGRTAGFLDQPQHF	TGTGCCTGGAGTGAGGGGCGGACAGCCGGGTTCCTTGATCAGCCCCAGCATTTT
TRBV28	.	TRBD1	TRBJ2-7	CASSPRGQGEDWQYF	TGTGCCAGCAGTCCGCGGGGACAGGGAGAGGACTGGCAGTACTTC
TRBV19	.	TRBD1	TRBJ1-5	CASTETGALAQHF	TGTGCCAGTACCGAAACAGGGGCATTAGCCCAGCATTTT
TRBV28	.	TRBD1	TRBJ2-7	CASSLIQGAREQYF	TGTGCCAGCAGTTTGATTCAGGGGGCGCGCGAGCAGTACTTC
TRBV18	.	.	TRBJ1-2	CASSPLVGGTNYGYTF	TGTGCCAGCTCCCCACTGGTAGGGGGTACTAACTATGGCTACACCTTC
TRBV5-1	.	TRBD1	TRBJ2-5	CASSLGTGGETQYF	TGCGCCAGCAGCCTAGGGACAGGGGGAGAGACCCAGTACTTC
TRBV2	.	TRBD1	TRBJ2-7	CASSLTGQGTEQYF	TGTGCCAGCAGTCTGACGGGACAGGGTACCGAGCAGTACTTC
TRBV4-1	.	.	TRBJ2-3	CASSQTGQGKTDTQYF	TGCGCCAGCAGCCAAACGGGGCAGGGGAAGACAGATACGCAGTATTTT
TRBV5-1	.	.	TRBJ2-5	CASSKRTELLGETQYF	TGCGCCAGCAGCAAGCGGACGGAGCTCCTAGGAGAGACCCAGTACTTC
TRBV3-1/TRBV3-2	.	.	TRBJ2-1	CASSRGEVGEQFF	TGTGCCAGCAGCCGGGGGGAGGTCGGTGAGCAGTTCTTC
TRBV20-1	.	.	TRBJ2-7	CSASPRALGYEQYF	TGCAGTGCTAGTCCCAGGGCCCTCGGGTACGAGCAGTACTTC
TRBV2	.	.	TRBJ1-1	CASTSLGGTEAFF	TGTGCCAGCACTAGCTTGGGTGGCACTGAAGCTTTCTTT
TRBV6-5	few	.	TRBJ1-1	CASSLNPRGTEAFF	TGTGCCAGCAGTCTCAACCCCCGGGGCACTGAAGCTTTCTTT
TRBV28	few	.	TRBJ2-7	CASSSTSRGYEQYF	TGTGCCAGCAGTTCCACCTCCAGGGGATACGAGCAGTACTTC
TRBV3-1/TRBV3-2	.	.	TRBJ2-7	CASSPLAGSYEQYF	TGTGCCAGCAGCCCCCTTGCAGGATCCTACGAGCAGTACTTC
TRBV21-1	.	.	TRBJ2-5	CASLSTIVFPQETQYF	TGTGCCAGCCTCTCGACTATTGTCTTCCCCCAAGAGACCCAGTACTTC
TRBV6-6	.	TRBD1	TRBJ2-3	CASSLTGVGNTQYF	TGTGCCAGCAGTTTGACAGGGGTAGGAAATACGCAGTATTTT
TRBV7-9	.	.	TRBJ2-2	CASRKPRLEYAELFF	TGTGCCAGCAGAAAGCCCCGGCTAGAATACGCGGAGCTGTTTTTT
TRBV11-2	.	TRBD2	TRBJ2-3	CASSLRVLAGSTDTQYF	TGTGCCAGCAGCTTAAGGGTTTTAGCGGGTAGCACAGATACGCAGTATTTT
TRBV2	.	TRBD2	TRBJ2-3	CASSVDSGVTDTQYF	TGTGCCAGCAGTGTGGATAGCGGGGTCACAGATACGCAGTATTTT
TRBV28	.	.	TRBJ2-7	CASSFVQGIYEQYF	TGTGCCAGCAGTTTTGTCCAGGGTATCTACGAGCAGTACTTC
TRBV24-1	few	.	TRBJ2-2	CATKGHTNTGELFF	TGTGCCACCAAGGGACACACGAACACCGGGGAGCTGTTTTTT
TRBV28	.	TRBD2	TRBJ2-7	CASTRPGGGYEQYF	TGTGCCAGCACCAGACCCGGGGGGGGGTACGAGCAGTACTTC
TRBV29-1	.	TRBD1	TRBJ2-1	CSTGTGGDEQFF	TGCAGTACCGGGACAGGGGGGGATGAGCAGTTCTTC
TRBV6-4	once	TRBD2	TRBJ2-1	CASSEASGRPQFF	TGTGCCAGCAGTGAGGCTAGCGGGAGGCCTCAGTTCTTC
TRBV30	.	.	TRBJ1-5	CAWSSGITYQPQHF	TGTGCCTGGAGTTCCGGGATCACTTATCAGCCCCAGCATTTT
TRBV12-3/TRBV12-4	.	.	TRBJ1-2	CASSPGIIYGYTF	TGTGCCAGCAGCCCGGGGATAATCTATGGCTACACCTTC
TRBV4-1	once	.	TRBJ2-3	CASSDHGGPATDTQYF	TGCGCCAGCAGCGATCACGGGGGACCCGCCACAGATACGCAGTATTTT
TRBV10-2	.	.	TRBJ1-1	CASRQGAPGEAFF	TGCGCCAGCAGACAGGGCGCGCCGGGTGAAGCTTTCTTT
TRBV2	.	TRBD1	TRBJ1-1	CASSGDRGTEAFF	TGTGCCAGCAGTGGAGACAGGGGCACTGAAGCTTTCTTT
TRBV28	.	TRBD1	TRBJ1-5	CASSLDRARNQPQHF	TGTGCCAGCAGTCTCGACAGGGCTCGAAATCAGCCCCAGCATTTT